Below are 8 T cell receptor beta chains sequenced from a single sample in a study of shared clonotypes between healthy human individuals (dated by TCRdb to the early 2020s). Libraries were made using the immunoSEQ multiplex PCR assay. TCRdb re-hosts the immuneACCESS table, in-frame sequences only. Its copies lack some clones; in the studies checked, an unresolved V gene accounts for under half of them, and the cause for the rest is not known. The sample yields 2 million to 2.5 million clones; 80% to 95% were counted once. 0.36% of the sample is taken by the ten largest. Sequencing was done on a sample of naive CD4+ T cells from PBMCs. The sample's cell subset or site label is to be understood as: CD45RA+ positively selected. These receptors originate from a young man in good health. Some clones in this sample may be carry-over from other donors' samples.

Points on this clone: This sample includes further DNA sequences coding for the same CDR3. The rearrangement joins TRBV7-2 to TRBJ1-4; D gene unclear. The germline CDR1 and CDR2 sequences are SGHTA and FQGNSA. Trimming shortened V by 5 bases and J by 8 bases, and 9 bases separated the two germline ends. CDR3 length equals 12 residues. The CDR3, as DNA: TGTGCCAGCAGCCTGGGAGGGGAAAAACTGTTTTTT. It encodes CASSLGGEKLFF.

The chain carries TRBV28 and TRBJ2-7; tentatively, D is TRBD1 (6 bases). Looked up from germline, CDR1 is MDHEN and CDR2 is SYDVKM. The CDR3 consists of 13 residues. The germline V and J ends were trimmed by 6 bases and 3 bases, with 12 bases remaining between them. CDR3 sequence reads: CASSVTGYYEQYF. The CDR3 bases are TGTGCCAGCAGCGTGACAGGCTACTACGAGCAGTACTTC.

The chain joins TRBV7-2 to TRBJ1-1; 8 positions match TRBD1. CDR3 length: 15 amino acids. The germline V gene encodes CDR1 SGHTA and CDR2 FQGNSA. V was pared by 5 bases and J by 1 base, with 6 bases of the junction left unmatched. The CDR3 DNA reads TGTGCCAGCAGCACCGAAGGGACAGGGAACACTGAAGCTTTCTTT. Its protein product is CASSTEGTGNTEAFF. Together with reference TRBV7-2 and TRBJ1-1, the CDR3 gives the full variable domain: GAGVSQSPSNKVTEKGKDVELRCDPISGHTALYWYRQSLGQGLEFLIYFQGNSAPDKSGLPSDRFSAERTGGSVSTLTIQRTQQEDSAVYLCASSTEGTGNTEAFFGQGTRLTVV.

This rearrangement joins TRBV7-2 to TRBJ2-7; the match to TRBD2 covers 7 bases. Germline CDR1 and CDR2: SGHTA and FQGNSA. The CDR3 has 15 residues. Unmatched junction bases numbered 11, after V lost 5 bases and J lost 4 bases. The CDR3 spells CASSISGMVMYEQYF. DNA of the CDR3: TGTGCCAGCAGCATAAGCGGGATGGTTATGTACGAGCAGTACTTC.

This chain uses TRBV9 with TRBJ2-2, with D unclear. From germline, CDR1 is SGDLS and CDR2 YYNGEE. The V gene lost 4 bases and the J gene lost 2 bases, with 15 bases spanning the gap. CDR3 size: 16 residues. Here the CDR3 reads CASSLLGPPNTGELFF. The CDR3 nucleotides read TGTGCCAGCAGCCTTCTCGGACCGCCCAACACCGGGGAGCTGTTTTTT. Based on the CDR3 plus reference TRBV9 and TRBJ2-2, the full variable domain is DSGVTQTPKHLITATGQRVTLRCSPRSGDLSVYWYQQSLDQGLQFLIQYYNGEERAKGNILERFSAQQFPDLHSELNLSSLELGDSALYFCASSLLGPPNTGELFFGEGSRLTVL.

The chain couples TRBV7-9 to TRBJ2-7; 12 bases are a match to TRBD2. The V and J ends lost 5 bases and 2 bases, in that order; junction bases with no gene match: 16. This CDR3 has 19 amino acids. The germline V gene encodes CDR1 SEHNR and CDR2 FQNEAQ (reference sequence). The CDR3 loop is CASSPWGRTSGTPTYEQYF. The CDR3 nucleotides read TGTGCCAGCAGCCCATGGGGCCGGACTAGCGGGACCCCCACCTACGAGCAGTACTTC. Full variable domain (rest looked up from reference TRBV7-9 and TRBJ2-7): DTGVSQNPRHKITKRGQNVTFRCDPISEHNRLYWYRQTLGQGPEFLTYFQNEAQLEKSRLLSDRFSAERPKGSFSTLEIQRTEQGDSAMYLCASSPWGRTSGTPTYEQYFGPGTRLTVT.

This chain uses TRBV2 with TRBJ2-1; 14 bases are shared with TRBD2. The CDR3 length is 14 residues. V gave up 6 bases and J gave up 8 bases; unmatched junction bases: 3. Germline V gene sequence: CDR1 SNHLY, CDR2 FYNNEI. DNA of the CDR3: TGTGCCAGCAGCGGGACTAGCGGGAGCCATGAGCAGTTCTTC. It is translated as CASSGTSGSHEQFF.

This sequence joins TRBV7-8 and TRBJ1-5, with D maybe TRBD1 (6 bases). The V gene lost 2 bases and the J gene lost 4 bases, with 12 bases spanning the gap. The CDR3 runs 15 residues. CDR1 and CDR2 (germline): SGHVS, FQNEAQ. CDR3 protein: CASSLSQGNNQPQHF. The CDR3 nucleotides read TGTGCCAGCAGCTTATCACAGGGCAATAATCAGCCCCAGCATTTT.